These 10 T cell receptor beta chains came from one sample sequenced in a study of blood T cell repertoires in COVID-19. Produced via immunoSEQ multiplex PCR; TCRdb's table is partial and in-frame only. The data contain about 320,000 clones, approximately 88% of them singletons. Source material: PBMCs or T cells enriched from blood (not recorded which). The receptors originated from a young man who had recovered from COVID-19.

Here the CDR3 reads CASSPGQETQYF. DNA of the CDR3: TGTGCCAGTAGTCCCGGGCAAGAGACCCAGTACTTC. J is TRBJ2-5 and V is TRBV19; D gene ambiguous. The germline V gene has CDR1 LNHDA and CDR2 SQIVND (reference sequence). V lost 5 bases and J 2 bases, leaving 6 bases between the germline ends. This CDR3 has 12 amino acids.

A word on this clone: Germline and junction disagree at one end, which may indicate a read error. V gene TRBV5-6 combines with J gene TRBJ1-6; D is possibly TRBD1 (5 bases). The germline CDR1 and CDR2 sequences are SGHDT and YYEEEE. The CDR3 spans 15 residues. The CDR3 loop reads CASSPRRAYDSPLHF. CDR3 coding DNA: TGTGCCAGCAGCCCCCGCAGGGCCTATGATTCACCCCTCCACTTT.

This clone was recorded a few times. This rearrangement joins TRBV10-3 to TRBJ1-1; D might be TRBD1 (6 bases). The CDR3 runs 12 residues. CDR1 is ENHRY, CDR2 SYGVKD, per germline. With 10 bases removed from V and 6 bases from J, the gap between germline ends came to 15 bases. For the CDR3, the DNA is TGTGCCACCTCCAGGGGATACGCTGAAGCTTTCTTT. The encoded protein is CATSRGYAEAFF.

V gene TRBV10-3 combines with J gene TRBJ2-3, with 7 bases that match TRBD2. The CDR3 totals 14 residues. CDR1 is ENHRY and CDR2 is SYGVKD in the germline V gene. V was pared by 6 bases and J by 0 bases, with 3 bases of the junction left unmatched. The CDR3, as DNA: TGTGCCATCAGGCTAGCGGAGAGCACAGATACGCAGTATTTT. Its translation: CAIRLAESTDTQYF.

As concerns this clone: Other DNA variants within this sample encode the same CDR3. This rearrangement joins TRBV5-1 to TRBJ1-2; no reliable D call. Germline loops: CDR1 SGHRS, CDR2 YFSETQ. The CDR3 sequence is 13 residues long. V lost 0 bases to trimming and J lost 4 bases, with 7 bases between them. DNA for the CDR3: TGCGCCAGCAGCTTGGCTGAGGGCTATGGCTACACCTTC. The encoded protein is CASSLAEGYGYTF.

V gene TRBV28 combines with J gene TRBJ2-3; a weak D match, TRBD2 (6 bases). The CDR3 runs 16 residues. CDR1 MDHEN and CDR2 SYDVKM come from the germline V gene. Trimming removed 6 bases from V and 3 bases from J, with 19 bases in between. In nucleotides, the CDR3 is TGTGCCAGCAGCTTAGTCAGGGAAGGAGGGACAGATACGCAGTATTTT. It translates to CASSLVREGGTDTQYF. Supplemented by reference TRBV28 and TRBJ2-3, the full variable domain reads DVKVTQSSRYLVKRTGEKVFLECVQDMDHENMFWYRQDPGLGLRLIYFSYDVKMKEKGDIPEGYSVSREKKERFSLILESASTNQTSMYLCASSLVREGGTDTQYFGPGTRLTVL.

The chain joins TRBV28 to TRBJ2-3, with D possibly being TRBD1 (6 bases). The V and J ends lost 8 bases and 2 bases respectively, with 14 bases between them. The CDR3 has 14 residues. Germline-derived CDR1 and CDR2 are MDHEN and SYDVKM. The CDR3 nucleotides read TGTGCCAGCCGAACGGGACAATACACAGATACGCAGTATTTT. This encodes CASRTGQYTDTQYF.

This clone was recorded once. The rearrangement uses TRBV6-5 and TRBJ2-5; possible D gene TRBD2, 6 bases. The germline V gene has CDR1 MNHEY and CDR2 SVGAGI. This CDR3 is 11 amino acids long. The V end lost 8 bases, the J end lost 4 bases, and 8 bases lay between the germline ends. The CDR3, as DNA: TGTGCCAGCGGAGGGAGAGAGACCCAGTACTTC. Translating it yields CASGGRETQYF.

V usage is TRBV7-3 and J usage is TRBJ1-1; no reliable D call. This CDR3 spans 13 amino acids. The V end was cut by 5 bases, the J end by 1 base, with 8 bases between. The germline gives CDR1 SGHTA, CDR2 FQGTGA. CDR3 nucleotide sequence: TGTGCCAGCAGCCCCAACACGAACACTGAAGCTTTCTTT. Translated, it gives CASSPNTNTEAFF.

The genes are TRBV18 and TRBJ2-1; 8 nucleotides line up with TRBD1. V dropped 6 bases and J dropped 7; count of bases not matched to a gene: 2. This CDR3 is built from 12 residues. Germline V gives CDR1 KGHSH, CDR2 LQKENI. The CDR3 DNA follows: TGTGCCAGCTCCTGGGACAGGAATGAGCAGTTCTTC. It yields the protein CASSWDRNEQFF.